This TCR beta chain was sequenced for a study of OX40 agonist ivuxolimab in advanced cancers. Study-wide background: Patient treatment consisted of intravenous ivuxolimab administration every 2 weeks at 0.01 to 10 mg/kg. Study conclusions and caveats: Partial responders at 0.1-3.0 mg/kg had among the lowest clonal expansion. Averaging showed that CD8+ T cells had more expanded clones than CD4+ did.

Comments on this clone: What it binds is not known.

The table came from immunoSEQ multiplex PCR; TCRdb's copy has only in-frame clones and leaves some out. Found here are around 26,000 clones, 75% to 90% of them singletons; the top ten hold approximately 35%. Losses at the gene ends were 2 bases for V and 3 bases for J; bases not matched to a gene: 5. CDR1 is LGHNA, CDR2 YSLEER, per germline. This CDR3 has 15 amino acids. The starting material was CD4+ or CD8+ T cells sorted from blood, obtained in a trial of the OX40 agonist ivuxolimab. The chain recombines TRBV4-3 with TRBJ2-7; 9 nucleotides agree with TRBD2. This TCR was sampled from an adult with an advanced solid tumor such as melanoma, head and neck, liver or kidney cancer. The CDR3 DNA reads as TGCGCCAGCAGCCAAAGTCTAGCGGGGCTCTACGAGCAGTACTTC. It yields the protein CASSQSLAGLYEQYF.